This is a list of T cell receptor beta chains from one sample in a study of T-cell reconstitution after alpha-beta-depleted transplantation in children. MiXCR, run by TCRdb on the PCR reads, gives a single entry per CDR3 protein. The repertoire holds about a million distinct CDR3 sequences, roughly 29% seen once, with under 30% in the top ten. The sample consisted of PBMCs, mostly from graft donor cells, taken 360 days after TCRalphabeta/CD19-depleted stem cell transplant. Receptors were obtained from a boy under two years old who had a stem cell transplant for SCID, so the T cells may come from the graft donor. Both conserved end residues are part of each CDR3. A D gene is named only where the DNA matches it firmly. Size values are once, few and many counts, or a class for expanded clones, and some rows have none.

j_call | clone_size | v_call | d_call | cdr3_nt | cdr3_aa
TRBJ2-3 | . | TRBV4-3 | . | TGCGCCAGCAGCCAAGATCTATGGCAGGGATACACAGATACGCAGTATTTT | CASSQDLWQGYTDTQYF
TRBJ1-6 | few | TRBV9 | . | TGTGCCAGCAGCGCCTCTGAACAGGGTTGGGGAAGACTAAGCTCCTATAATTCACCCCTCCACTTT | CASSASEQGWGRLSSYNSPLHF
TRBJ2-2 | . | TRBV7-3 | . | TGTGCCAGCAGCTTAATTCCGATTCCCGCGAACACCGGGGAGCTGTTTTTT | CASSLIPIPANTGELFF
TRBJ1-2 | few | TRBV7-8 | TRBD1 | TGTGCCAGCAGCTTAGTAGGGACAGGGTTCGGCTATGGCTACACCTTC | CASSLVGTGFGYGYTF
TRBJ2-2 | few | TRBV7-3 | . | TGTGCCAGCAGCTTAGTTGTCACCACTTCGAACACCGGGGAGCTGTTTTTT | CASSLVVTTSNTGELFF
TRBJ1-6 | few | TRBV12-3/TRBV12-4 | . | TGTGCCAGCAGGTTGGCCGGAGTGGACAATTCACCCCTCCACTTT | CASRLAGVDNSPLHF
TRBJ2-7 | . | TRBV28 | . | TGTGCCAGCAGTTTACGGCAAAGTACCTACGAGCAGTACTTC | CASSLRQSTYEQYF
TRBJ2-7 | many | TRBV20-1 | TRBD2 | TGCAGTGCTAGCTTGACTAGCGCGTACGAGCAGTACTTC | CSASLTSAYEQYF
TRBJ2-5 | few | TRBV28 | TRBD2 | TGTGCCAGCAGTTTGGCTAGCGGGGGTCAGGAGACCCAGTACTTC | CASSLASGGQETQYF
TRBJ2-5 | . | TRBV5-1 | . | TGCGCCAGCAGCTTGTTGGGAGGTGACTCACACCCCTACTTC | CASSLLGGDSHPYF
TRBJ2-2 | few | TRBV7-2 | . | TGTGCCAGCACCACGTTGGCCGGGGAGCTGTTTTTT | CASTTLAGELFF
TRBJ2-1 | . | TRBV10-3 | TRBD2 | TGTGCCATCAGTGGTGGTCCGGGACTAGGGCCACCAAATGAGCAGTTCTTC | CAISGGPGLGPPNEQFF
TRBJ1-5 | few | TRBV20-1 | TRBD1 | TGCAGTGCTTGGGACAGGGATCAGCCCCAGCATTTT | CSAWDRDQPQHF
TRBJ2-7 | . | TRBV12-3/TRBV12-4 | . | TGTGCCAGCAGTTTAGAAGGCCTCGGGCAGTACTTC | CASSLEGLGQYF
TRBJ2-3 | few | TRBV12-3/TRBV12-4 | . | TGTGCCAGCAGGGACAGAAGTTACACAGATACGCAGTATTTT | CASRDRSYTDTQYF
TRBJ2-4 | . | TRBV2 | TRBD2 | TGTGCCAGCAGTGCCGGCGCGGGAGTAAACATTCAGTACTTC | CASSAGAGVNIQYF
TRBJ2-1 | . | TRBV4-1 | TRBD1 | TGCGCCAGCAGCCAGAAAGGTCCGGGACAGGCTAACAATGAGCAGTTCTTC | CASSQKGPGQANNEQFF
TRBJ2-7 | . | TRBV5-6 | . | TGTGCCAGCAGCTTGGATGGTTACTTC | CASSLDGYF
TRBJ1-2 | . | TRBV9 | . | TGTGCCAGCAGCGTAGATTGGACAAACTATGGCTACACCTTC | CASSVDWTNYGYTF
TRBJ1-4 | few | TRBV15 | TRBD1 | TGTGCCACCAGCCAGTTCCCCCGGACAGGTGCTAATGAAAAACTGTTTTTT | CATSQFPRTGANEKLFF
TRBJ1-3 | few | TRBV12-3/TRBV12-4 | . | TGTGCCAGCAGTCCTCGGGACGGGCTATATTTT | CASSPRDGLYF
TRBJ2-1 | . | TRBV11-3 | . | TGTGCCAGCAGCTTAAGGTGGTCCAATGAGCAGTTCTTC | CASSLRWSNEQFF
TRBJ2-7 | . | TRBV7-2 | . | TGTGCCAGCAGCCCAGAAGCGGGCCGCGCCTACGAGCAGTACTTC | CASSPEAGRAYEQYF
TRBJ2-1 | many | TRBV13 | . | TGTGCCAGCAGCTTAGAGCGGATTCCCTACAATGAGCAGTTCTTC | CASSLERIPYNEQFF
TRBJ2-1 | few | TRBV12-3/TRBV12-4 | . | TGTGCCAGCAGTTTTACAGGGAGCAACAATGAGCAGTTCTTC | CASSFTGSNNEQFF
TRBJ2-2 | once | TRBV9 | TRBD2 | TGTGCCAGCAGCGCGACTAGCGGGGGCCCCGTCACCGGGGAGCTGTTTTTT | CASSATSGGPVTGELFF
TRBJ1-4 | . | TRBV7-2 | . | TGTGCCAGCAGCTTAGCGCCCTTGGGGGCAGGTGAAAAACTGTTTTTT | CASSLAPLGAGEKLFF
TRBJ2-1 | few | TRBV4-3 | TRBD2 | TGCGCCAGCAGCCCCGACCGGGCGCGGGGGAATGAGCAGTTCTTC | CASSPDRARGNEQFF
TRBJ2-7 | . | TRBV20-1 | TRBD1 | TGCAGTGCTAGAGATGACAGGGCGGAAGAGCAGTACTTC | CSARDDRAEEQYF
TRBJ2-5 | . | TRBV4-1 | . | TGCGCCAGCAGCCAAGATGAAGGGGGGAGCGGGGCGTACCAAGAGACCCAGTACTTC | CASSQDEGGSGAYQETQYF
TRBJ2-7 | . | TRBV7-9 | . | TGTGCCAGCAGCTTAGAGCCATGGTTCGAGCAGTACTTC | CASSLEPWFEQYF
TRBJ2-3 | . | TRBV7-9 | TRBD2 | TGTGCCAGCAGCTTTACTACTAGCGGGGGAGTGACAGATACGCAGTATTTT | CASSFTTSGGVTDTQYF
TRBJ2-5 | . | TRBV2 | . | TGTGCCAGCAGTGTTCGTTTTCTGTACCAAGAGACCCAGTACTTC | CASSVRFLYQETQYF
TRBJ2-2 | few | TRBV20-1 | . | TGCAGTGCTCAAACCAGGGGTTTTGGCGCGAACACCGGGGAGCTGTTTTTT | CSAQTRGFGANTGELFF
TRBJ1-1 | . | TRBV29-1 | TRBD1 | TGCAGCGTTGAAAGGGCAGGGGGTGAAGCTTTCTTT | CSVERAGGEAFF
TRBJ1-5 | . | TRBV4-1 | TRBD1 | TGCGCCAGCAGCCAAGATCGGACAGGAGATCAGCCCCAGCATTTT | CASSQDRTGDQPQHF
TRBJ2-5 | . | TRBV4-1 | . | TGCGCCAGCAGCCAAGATGGACTCCGGCGGTACTTC | CASSQDGLRRYF
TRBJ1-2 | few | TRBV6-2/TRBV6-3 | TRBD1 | TGTGCCAGCAGCCGGCGACAGGGCGTGGGCTATGGCTACACCTTC | CASSRRQGVGYGYTF
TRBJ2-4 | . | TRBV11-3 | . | TGTGCCAGCAGCCCGCAGGGCGGCCAAAACATTCAGTACTTC | CASSPQGGQNIQYF
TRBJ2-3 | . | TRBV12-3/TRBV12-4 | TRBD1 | TGTGCCAGCAGTCAGGGACAGGGGAAGGATACGCAGTATTTT | CASSQGQGKDTQYF
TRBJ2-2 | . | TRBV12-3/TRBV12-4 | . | TGTGCCAGCAGTTTTCGGCCAGGGGAGACCGGGGAGCTGTTTTTT | CASSFRPGETGELFF